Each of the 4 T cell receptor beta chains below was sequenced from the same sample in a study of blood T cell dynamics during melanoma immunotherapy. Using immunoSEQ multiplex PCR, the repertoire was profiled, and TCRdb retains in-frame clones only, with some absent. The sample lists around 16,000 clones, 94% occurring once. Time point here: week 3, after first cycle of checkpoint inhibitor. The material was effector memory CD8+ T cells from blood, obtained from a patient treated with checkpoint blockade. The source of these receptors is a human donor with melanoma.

The chain's CDR3 is CASSSTSGRAFEQFF. DNA of the CDR3: TGTGCCAGCAGCTCCACTAGCGGGAGGGCCTTTGAGCAGTTCTTC. The chain couples TRBV7-9 to TRBJ2-1; TRBD2 matches 13 bases. The CDR3 length is 15 residues. Per germline, CDR1 SEHNR and CDR2 FQNEAQ (reference sequence). Trimming took 4 bases from V and 9 from J; bases not matched to a gene: 6.

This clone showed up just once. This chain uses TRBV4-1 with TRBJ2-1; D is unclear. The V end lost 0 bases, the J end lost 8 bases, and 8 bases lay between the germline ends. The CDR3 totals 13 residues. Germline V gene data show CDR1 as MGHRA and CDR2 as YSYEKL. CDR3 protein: CASSQDMGYEQFF. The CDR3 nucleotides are TGCGCCAGCAGCCAAGACATGGGCTATGAGCAGTTCTTC.

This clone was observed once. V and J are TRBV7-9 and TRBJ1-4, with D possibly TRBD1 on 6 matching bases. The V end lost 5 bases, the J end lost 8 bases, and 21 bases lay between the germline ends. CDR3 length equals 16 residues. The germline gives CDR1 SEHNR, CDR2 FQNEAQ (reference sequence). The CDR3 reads CASSPRVGRDIEKLFF. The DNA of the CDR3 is TGTGCCAGCAGCCCTCGTGTTGGGAGGGACATCGAAAAACTGTTTTTT.

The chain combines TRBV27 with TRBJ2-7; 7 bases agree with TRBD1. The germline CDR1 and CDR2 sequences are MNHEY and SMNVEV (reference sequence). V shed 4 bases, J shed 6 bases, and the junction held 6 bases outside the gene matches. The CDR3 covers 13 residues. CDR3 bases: TGTGCCAGCAGTTCGACAGGGTTGGGCGAGCAGTACTTC. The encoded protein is CASSSTGLGEQYF.